These T cell receptor beta chains were read from a single sample in a study of response to subunit inactivated influenza vaccine. TCRdb reprocessed the RT-PCR reads via MiXCR and lists one record per CDR3 protein. The data contain a few hundred thousand distinct CDR3 sequences, 11% to 15% of them singletons. Sequencing used PBMCs from blood, obtained roughly 13 days after vaccination. Source of these receptors: a man aged 50 to 59 who received an inactivated influenza vaccine. Both conserved end residues are part of each CDR3. Each record gives: V gene, J gene, D gene, CDR3 length, CDR3 protein. The D gene is left open where the match is weak.

V gene: TRBV7-3
J gene: TRBJ2-1
D gene: TRBD2
CDR3 length: 14
CDR3 protein: CASSLQTSGNEQFF

V gene: TRBV10-3
J gene: TRBJ2-3
D gene: NA
CDR3 length: 15
CDR3 protein: CAISESDLYTDTQYF

V gene: TRBV11-2
J gene: TRBJ2-1
D gene: TRBD1
CDR3 length: 18
CDR3 protein: CASSSQGEGTGSRNEQFF

V gene: TRBV5-1
J gene: TRBJ2-3
D gene: TRBD2
CDR3 length: 18
CDR3 protein: CASSSGLLAEQMADTQYF

V gene: TRBV20-1
J gene: TRBJ2-7
D gene: TRBD1
CDR3 length: 15
CDR3 protein: CSAPNPDRGLYEQYF

V gene: TRBV29-1
J gene: TRBJ2-7
D gene: NA
CDR3 length: 11
CDR3 protein: CSVGSFYEQYF

V gene: TRBV6-5
J gene: TRBJ2-2
D gene: NA
CDR3 length: 14
CDR3 protein: CASSYRGINGELFF

V gene: TRBV4-1
J gene: TRBJ2-6
D gene: NA
CDR3 length: 17
CDR3 protein: CASSQVFPSPGANVLTF

V gene: TRBV3-1
J gene: TRBJ1-5
D gene: NA
CDR3 length: 13
CDR3 protein: CASSWTARQPQHF

V gene: TRBV6-2/TRBV6-3
J gene: TRBJ2-2
D gene: NA
CDR3 length: 14
CDR3 protein: CASSYLSGTGELFF

V gene: TRBV10-1
J gene: TRBJ2-3
D gene: TRBD2
CDR3 length: 18
CDR3 protein: CASSGSSGGAGTADTQYF

V gene: TRBV12-3/TRBV12-4
J gene: TRBJ2-7
D gene: NA
CDR3 length: 12
CDR3 protein: CASSFGWGEQYF

V gene: TRBV24-1
J gene: TRBJ2-3
D gene: NA
CDR3 length: 16
CDR3 protein: CATSDRTYRSTDTQYF

V gene: TRBV5-1
J gene: TRBJ1-2
D gene: NA
CDR3 length: 15
CDR3 protein: CASSRSGTSNYGYTF

V gene: TRBV7-2
J gene: TRBJ2-7
D gene: NA
CDR3 length: 16
CDR3 protein: CASSLLRDRWNYEQYF

V gene: TRBV6-1
J gene: TRBJ1-5
D gene: TRBD1
CDR3 length: 14
CDR3 protein: CASSEGAGGQPQHF

V gene: TRBV4-2
J gene: TRBJ2-7
D gene: TRBD2
CDR3 length: 16
CDR3 protein: CASSQDQAGGIYEQYF

V gene: TRBV5-1
J gene: TRBJ2-1
D gene: NA
CDR3 length: 14
CDR3 protein: CASSLSRGHNEQFF

V gene: TRBV28
J gene: TRBJ2-3
D gene: TRBD2
CDR3 length: 14
CDR3 protein: CASSNAGGPDTQYF

V gene: TRBV9
J gene: TRBJ2-3
D gene: TRBD2
CDR3 length: 15
CDR3 protein: CASSVGAGGPDTQYF

V gene: TRBV19
J gene: TRBJ2-2
D gene: TRBD2
CDR3 length: 17
CDR3 protein: CASSIETSATFPGELVF

V gene: TRBV6-1
J gene: TRBJ2-1
D gene: NA
CDR3 length: 16
CDR3 protein: CASSTDGLSSYNEQFF

V gene: TRBV3-1
J gene: TRBJ2-5
D gene: TRBD1
CDR3 length: 15
CDR3 protein: CASSQGAGGRETQYF

V gene: TRBV5-1
J gene: TRBJ1-2
D gene: NA
CDR3 length: 13
CDR3 protein: CASSPLDNYGYTF

V gene: TRBV5-1
J gene: TRBJ2-7
D gene: NA
CDR3 length: 14
CDR3 protein: CASSLAPRAYEQYF

V gene: TRBV24-1
J gene: TRBJ2-7
D gene: TRBD1
CDR3 length: 17
CDR3 protein: CATITPGAPTGDYEQYF

V gene: TRBV20-1
J gene: TRBJ1-1
D gene: NA
CDR3 length: 12
CDR3 protein: CSASLGNTEAFF

V gene: TRBV5-5
J gene: TRBJ2-3
D gene: NA
CDR3 length: 13
CDR3 protein: CASSLPGLDTQYF

V gene: TRBV4-3
J gene: TRBJ2-2
D gene: NA
CDR3 length: 15
CDR3 protein: CASSQWAGLAGELFF

V gene: TRBV20-1
J gene: TRBJ2-5
D gene: TRBD2
CDR3 length: 13
CDR3 protein: CRASGGAAETQYF

V gene: TRBV11-2
J gene: TRBJ2-1
D gene: TRBD1
CDR3 length: 14
CDR3 protein: CASSGVNRGLEQFF

V gene: TRBV28
J gene: TRBJ2-7
D gene: NA
CDR3 length: 15
CDR3 protein: CASSLRVPRGLEQYF

V gene: TRBV20-1
J gene: TRBJ1-6
D gene: NA
CDR3 length: 14
CDR3 protein: CSAREWDYNSPLHF

V gene: TRBV4-3
J gene: TRBJ2-1
D gene: TRBD2
CDR3 length: 16
CDR3 protein: CASSQTLAGGRNEQFF

V gene: TRBV20-1
J gene: TRBJ2-5
D gene: NA
CDR3 length: 13
CDR3 protein: CSALGGPQETQYF